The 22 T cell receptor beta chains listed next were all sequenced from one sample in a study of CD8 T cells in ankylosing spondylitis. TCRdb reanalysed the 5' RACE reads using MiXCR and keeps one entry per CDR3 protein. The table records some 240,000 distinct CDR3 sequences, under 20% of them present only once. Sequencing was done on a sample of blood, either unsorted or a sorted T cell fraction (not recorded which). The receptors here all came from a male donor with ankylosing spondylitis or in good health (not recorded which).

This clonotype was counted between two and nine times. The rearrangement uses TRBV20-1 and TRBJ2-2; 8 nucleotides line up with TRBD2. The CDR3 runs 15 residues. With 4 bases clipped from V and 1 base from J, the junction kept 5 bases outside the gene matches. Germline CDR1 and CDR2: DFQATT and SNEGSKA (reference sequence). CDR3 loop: CSATKLAGNTGELFF. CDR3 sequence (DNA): TGCAGTGCTACAAAGCTAGCGGGGAACACCGGGGAGCTGTTTTTT.

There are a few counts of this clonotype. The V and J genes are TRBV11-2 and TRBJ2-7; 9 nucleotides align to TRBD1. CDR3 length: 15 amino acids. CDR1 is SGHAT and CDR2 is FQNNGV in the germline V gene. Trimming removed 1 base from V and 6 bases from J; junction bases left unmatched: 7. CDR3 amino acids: CASSLVSGTGFEQYF. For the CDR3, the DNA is TGTGCCAGCAGCTTAGTCTCCGGGACAGGGTTCGAGCAGTACTTC.

The CDR3 DNA reads as TGTGCCAGCAGTGGGGACTTGAGCGGTCGTGAGACCCAGTACTTC. It codes for CASSGDLSGRETQYF. The chain couples TRBV2 to TRBJ2-5; a possible D gene is TRBD2 (6 bases). Germline V lookup: CDR1 SNHLY, CDR2 FYNNEI. V was trimmed by 4 bases and J by 5 bases, leaving 17 bases between them. The CDR3 covers 15 residues. Full variable domain (missing parts from reference TRBV2 and TRBJ2-5): EPEVTQTPSHQVTQMGQEVILRCVPISNHLYFYWYRQILGQKVEFLVSFYNNEISEKSEIFDDQFSVERPDGSNFTLKIRSTKLEDSAMYFCASSGDLSGRETQYFGPGTRLLVL.

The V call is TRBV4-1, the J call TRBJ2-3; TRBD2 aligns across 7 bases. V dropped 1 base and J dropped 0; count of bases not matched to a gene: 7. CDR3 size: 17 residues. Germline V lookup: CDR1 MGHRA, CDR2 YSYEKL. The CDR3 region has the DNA TGCGCCAGCAGCCAAGGGGTTAGCGGGTCTAGCACAGATACGCAGTATTTT. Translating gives CASSQGVSGSSTDTQYF.

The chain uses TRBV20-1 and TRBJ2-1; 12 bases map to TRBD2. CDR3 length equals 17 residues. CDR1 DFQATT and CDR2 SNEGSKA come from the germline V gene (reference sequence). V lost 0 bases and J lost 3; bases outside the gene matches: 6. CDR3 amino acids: CSARELTSGRFYNEQFF. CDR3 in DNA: TGCAGTGCTAGAGAACTTACTAGCGGGAGGTTCTACAATGAGCAGTTCTTC.

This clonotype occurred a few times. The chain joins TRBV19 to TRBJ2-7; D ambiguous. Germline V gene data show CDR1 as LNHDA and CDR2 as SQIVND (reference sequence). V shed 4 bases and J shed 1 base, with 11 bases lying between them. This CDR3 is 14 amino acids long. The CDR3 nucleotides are TGTGCCAGTAGTACGGACGGTGAGTCCTACGAGCAGTACTTC. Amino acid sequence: CASSTDGESYEQYF.

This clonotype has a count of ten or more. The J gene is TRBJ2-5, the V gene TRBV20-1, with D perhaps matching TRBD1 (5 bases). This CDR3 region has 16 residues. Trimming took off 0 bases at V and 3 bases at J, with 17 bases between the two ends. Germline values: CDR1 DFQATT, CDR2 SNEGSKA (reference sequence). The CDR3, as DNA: TGCAGTGCTAGAGATTTAGGGGTGCACGAGAAAGAGACCCAGTACTTC. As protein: CSARDLGVHEKETQYF.

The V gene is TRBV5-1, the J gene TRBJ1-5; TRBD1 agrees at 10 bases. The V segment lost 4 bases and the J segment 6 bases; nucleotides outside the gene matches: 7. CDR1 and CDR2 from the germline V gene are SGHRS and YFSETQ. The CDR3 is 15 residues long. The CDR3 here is CASSPDRGPGQPQHF. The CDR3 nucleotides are TGCGCCAGCAGCCCAGACAGGGGGCCCGGTCAGCCCCAGCATTTT. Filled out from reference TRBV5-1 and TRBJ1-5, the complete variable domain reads KAGVTQTPRYLIKTRGQQVTLSCSPISGHRSVSWYQQTPGQGLQFLFEYFSETQRNKGNFPGRFSGRQFSNSRSEMNVSTLELGDSALYLCASSPDRGPGQPQHFGDGTRLSIL.

The CDR3 region has the DNA TGTGCCAGCAGCCTCAGACAGGGGGCTGCGAACACCGGGGAGCTGTTTTTT. This translates into CASSLRQGAANTGELFF. V is TRBV7-8 and J is TRBJ2-2; 10 bases match TRBD1. The V and J ends lost 5 bases and 0 bases, in that order; junction bases with no gene match: 6. CDR3 length: 17 residues. Germline values: CDR1 SGHVS, CDR2 FQNEAQ.

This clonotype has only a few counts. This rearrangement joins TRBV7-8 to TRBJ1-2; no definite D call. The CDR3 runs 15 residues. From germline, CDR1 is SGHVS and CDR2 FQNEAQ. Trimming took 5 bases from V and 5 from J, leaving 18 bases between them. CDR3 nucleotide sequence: TGTGCCAGCAGCCCTTACACGGCCCCGGGGTATGGCTACACCTTC. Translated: CASSPYTAPGYGYTF.

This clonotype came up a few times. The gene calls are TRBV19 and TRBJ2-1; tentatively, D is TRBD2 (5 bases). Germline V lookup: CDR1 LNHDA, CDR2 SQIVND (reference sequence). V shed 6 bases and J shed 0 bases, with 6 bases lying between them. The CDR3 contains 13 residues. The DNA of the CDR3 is TGTGCCAGTAGCGGGGTCTCCTACAATGAGCAGTTCTTC. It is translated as CASSGVSYNEQFF.

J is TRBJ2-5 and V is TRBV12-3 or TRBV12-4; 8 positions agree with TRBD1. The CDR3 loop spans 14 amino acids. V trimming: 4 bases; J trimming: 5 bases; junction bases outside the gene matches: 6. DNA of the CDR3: TGTGCCAGCAGTTCTTTAGGACAGGGCGAGACCCAGTACTTC. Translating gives CASSSLGQGETQYF.

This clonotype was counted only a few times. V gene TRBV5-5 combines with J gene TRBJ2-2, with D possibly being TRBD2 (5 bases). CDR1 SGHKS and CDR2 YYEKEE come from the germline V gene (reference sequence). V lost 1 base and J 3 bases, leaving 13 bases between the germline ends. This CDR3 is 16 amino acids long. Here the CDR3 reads CASSLFEGEYTGELFF. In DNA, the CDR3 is TGTGCCAGCAGCTTGTTTGAGGGAGAGTACACCGGGGAGCTGTTTTTT.

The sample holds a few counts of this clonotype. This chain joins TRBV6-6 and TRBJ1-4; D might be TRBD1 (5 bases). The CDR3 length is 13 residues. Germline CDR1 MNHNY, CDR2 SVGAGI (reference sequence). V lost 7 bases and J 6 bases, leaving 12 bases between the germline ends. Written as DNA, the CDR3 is TGTGCCAGCAAGGGGATGCTAGATGAAAAACTGTTTTTT. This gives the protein CASKGMLDEKLFF.

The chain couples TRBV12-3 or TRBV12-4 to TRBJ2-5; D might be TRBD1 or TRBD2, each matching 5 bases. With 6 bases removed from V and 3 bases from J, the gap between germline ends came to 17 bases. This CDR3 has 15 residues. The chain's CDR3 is CASSASRDRKETQYF. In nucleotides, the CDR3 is TGTGCCAGCAGCGCCTCTAGGGACCGTAAAGAGACCCAGTACTTC.

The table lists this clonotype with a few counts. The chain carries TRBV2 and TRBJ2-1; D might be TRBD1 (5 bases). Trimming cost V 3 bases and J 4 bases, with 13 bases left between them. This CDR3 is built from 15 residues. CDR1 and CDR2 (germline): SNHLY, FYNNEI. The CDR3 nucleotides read TGTGCCAGCAGTGACCACCTGGACAAGTACAATGAGCAGTTCTTC. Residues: CASSDHLDKYNEQFF.

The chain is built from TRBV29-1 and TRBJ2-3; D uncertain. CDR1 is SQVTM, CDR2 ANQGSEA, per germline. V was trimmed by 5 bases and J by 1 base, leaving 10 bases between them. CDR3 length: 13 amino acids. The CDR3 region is CSVPLDGTDTQYF. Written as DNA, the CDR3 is TGCAGCGTTCCCTTGGACGGCACAGATACGCAGTATTTT.

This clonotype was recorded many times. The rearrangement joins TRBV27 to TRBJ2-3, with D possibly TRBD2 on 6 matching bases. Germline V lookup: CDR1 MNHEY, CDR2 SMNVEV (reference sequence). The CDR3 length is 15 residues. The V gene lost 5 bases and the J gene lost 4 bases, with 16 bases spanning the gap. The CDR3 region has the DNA TGTGCCAGCAGTGTCGGGGCGGGAACCGCAGATACGCAGTATTTT. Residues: CASSVGAGTADTQYF.

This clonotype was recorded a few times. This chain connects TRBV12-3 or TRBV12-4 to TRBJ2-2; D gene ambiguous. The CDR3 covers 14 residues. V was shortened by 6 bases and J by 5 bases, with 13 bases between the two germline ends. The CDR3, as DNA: TGTGCCAGCAGATACGCCGCCGGGACCGGGGAGCTGTTTTTT. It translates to CASRYAAGTGELFF.

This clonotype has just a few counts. The CDR3 reads CASIPRGRSYEQYF. The CDR3 region has the DNA TGTGCCAGCATTCCCAGGGGGCGATCCTACGAGCAGTACTTC. The genes are TRBV28 and TRBJ2-7; 8 bases are shared with TRBD1. Germline CDR1 and CDR2: MDHEN and SYDVKM. V shed 7 bases, J shed 1 base, and the junction held 6 bases outside the gene matches. This CDR3 is 14 amino acids long.

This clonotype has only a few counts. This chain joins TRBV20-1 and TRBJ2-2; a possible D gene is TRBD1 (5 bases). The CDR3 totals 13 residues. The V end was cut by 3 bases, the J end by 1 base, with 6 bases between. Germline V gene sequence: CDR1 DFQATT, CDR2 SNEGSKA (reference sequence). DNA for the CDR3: TGCAGTGCTAGTGACAGGAACACCGGGGAGCTGTTTTTT. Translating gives CSASDRNTGELFF.

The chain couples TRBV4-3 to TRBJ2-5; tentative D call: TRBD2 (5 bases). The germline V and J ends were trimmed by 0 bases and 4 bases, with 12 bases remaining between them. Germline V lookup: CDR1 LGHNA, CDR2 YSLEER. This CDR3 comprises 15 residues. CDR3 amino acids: CASSQDIGDSETQYF. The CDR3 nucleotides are TGCGCCAGCAGCCAAGATATCGGGGATTCAGAGACCCAGTACTTC.